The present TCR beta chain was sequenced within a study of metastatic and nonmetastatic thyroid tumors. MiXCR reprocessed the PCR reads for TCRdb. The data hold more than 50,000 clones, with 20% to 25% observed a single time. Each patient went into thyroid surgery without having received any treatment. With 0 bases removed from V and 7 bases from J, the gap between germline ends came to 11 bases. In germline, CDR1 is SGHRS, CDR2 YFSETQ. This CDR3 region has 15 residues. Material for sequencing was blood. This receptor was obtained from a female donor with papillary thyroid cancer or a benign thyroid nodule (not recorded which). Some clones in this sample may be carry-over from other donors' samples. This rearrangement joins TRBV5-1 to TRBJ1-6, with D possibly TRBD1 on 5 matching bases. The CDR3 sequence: CASSLDGARNSPLHF. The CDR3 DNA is TGCGCCAGCAGCTTGGATGGGGCCAGGAATTCACCCCTCCACTTT. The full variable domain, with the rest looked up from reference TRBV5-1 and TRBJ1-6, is KAGVTQTPRYLIKTRGQQVTLSCSPISGHRSVSWYQQTPGQGLQFLFEYFSETQRNKGNFPGRFSGRQFSNSRSEMNVSTLELGDSALYLCASSLDGARNSPLHFGNGTRLTVT.